This T cell receptor beta chain is drawn from a study of T cell repertoires in cytomegalovirus infection. Study details: Indications of both CMV infection and matching HLA type were provided by public TCR beta signatures. Study-level findings and limits: Accumulated public TCR beta family frequency recognized individuals carrying CMV together with the relevant HLA.

MiXCR, applied by TCRdb to the reads, yields one record per CDR3 protein. The table lists about 37,000 distinct CDR3 sequences, over 50% of them singletons. The junction had 10 bases not matched to a gene; V was cut back by 5 bases and J by 7 bases. Germline V CDR1 and CDR2: MNHEY, SVGAGI. CDR3 length: 16 amino acids. Worth noting for this clonotype: The antigen remains undetermined.

The starting material was CD8+ T cells from cultured PBMCs, obtained from culture after CMV antigen stimulation. The V and J genes are TRBV6-5 and TRBJ2-1; 11 bases are shared with TRBD2. This sequence was found in a human donor in good health (CMV status not recorded). Some clones in this sample may be carry-over from other donors' samples. The CDR3 bases are TGTGCCAGCAGTGGCCCGAGAGTAGCGGGGGGGAATGAGCAGTTCTTC. Translating it yields CASSGPRVAGGNEQFF.